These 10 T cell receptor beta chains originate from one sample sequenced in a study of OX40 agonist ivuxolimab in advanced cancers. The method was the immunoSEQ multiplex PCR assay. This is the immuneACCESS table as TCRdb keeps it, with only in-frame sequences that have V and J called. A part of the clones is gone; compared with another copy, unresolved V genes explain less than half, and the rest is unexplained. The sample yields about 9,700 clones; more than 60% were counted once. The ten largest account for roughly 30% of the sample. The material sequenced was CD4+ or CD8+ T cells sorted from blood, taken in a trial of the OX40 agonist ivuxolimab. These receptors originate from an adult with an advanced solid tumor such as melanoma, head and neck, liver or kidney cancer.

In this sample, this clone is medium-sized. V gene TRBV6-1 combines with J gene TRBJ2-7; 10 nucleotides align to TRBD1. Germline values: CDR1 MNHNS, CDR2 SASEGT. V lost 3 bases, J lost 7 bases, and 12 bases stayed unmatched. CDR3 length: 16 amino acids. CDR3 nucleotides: TGTGCCAGCAGTGATACTCGACAGGGGGCCTCAAGTGAGCAGTACTTC. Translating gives CASSDTRQGASSEQYF.

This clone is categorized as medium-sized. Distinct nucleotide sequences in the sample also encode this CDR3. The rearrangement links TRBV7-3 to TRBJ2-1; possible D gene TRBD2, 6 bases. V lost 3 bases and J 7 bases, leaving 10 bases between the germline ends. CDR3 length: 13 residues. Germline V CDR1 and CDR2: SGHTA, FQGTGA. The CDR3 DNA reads TGTGCCAGCAGCTTGGAGGGTTTGAATGAGCAGTTCTTC. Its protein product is CASSLEGLNEQFF.

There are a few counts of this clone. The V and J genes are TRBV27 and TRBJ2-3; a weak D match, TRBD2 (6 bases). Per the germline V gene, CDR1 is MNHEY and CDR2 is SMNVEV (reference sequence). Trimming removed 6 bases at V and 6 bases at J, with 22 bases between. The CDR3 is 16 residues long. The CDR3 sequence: CASSPYERAQGDTQYF. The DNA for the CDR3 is TGTGCCAGCAGCCCCTATGAGCGGGCCCAAGGGGATACGCAGTATTTT.

The CDR3 loop reads CASSEGQGAIEAFF. The CDR3 nucleotides are TGCGCCAGCAGCGAGGGACAGGGGGCGATTGAAGCTTTCTTT. The chain couples TRBV4-1 to TRBJ1-1; 12 nucleotides align to TRBD1. Germline CDR1 and CDR2: MGHRA and YSYEKL. Germline trimming cut 5 bases from V and 7 bases from J; bases unmatched to any gene: 5. This CDR3 has 14 amino acids.

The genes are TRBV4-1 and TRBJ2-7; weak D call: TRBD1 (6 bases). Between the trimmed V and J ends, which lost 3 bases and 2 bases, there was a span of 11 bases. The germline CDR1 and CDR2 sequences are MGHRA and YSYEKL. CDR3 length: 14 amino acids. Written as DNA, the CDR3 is TGCGCCAGCAGCCAGTTACAGGGTACCTACGAGCAGTACTTC. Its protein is CASSQLQGTYEQYF.

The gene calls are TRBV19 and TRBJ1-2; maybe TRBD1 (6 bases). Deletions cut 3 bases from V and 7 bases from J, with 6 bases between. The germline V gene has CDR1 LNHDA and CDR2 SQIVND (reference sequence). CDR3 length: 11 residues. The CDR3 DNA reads TGTGCCAGTAGTATGGGGGCTGGCTACACCTTC. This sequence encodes CASSMGAGYTF.

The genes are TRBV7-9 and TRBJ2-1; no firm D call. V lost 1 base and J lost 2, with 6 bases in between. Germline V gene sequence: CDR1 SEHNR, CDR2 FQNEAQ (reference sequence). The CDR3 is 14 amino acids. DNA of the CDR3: TGTGCCAGCAGCTTAGTATCGCCCTACAATGAGCAGTTCTTC. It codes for CASSLVSPYNEQFF.

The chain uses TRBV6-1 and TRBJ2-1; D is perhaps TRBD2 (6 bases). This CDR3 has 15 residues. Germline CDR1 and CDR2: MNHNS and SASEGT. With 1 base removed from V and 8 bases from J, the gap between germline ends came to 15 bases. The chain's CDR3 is CASSEGLEGYHEQFF. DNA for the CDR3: TGTGCCAGCAGTGAAGGACTAGAAGGTTATCATGAGCAGTTCTTC.

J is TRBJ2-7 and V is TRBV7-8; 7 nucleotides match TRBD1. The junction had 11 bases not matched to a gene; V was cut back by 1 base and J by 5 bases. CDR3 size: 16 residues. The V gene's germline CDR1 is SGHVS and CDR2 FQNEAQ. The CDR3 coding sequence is TGTGCCAGCAGCTTAGATAGCGACAGGGCGCTCGACGAGCAGTACTTC. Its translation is CASSLDSDRALDEQYF.

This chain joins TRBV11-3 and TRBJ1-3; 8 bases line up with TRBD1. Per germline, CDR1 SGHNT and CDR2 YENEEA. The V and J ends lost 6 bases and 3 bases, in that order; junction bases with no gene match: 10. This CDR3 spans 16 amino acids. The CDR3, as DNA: TGTGCCAGCAGTTTGAACGGACAGGGATTTGGAAACACCATATATTTT. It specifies CASSLNGQGFGNTIYF.